This record covers a single T cell receptor beta chain. Its antigen is still unknown. From the reads, TCRdb called clonotypes with MiXCR, one entry per CDR3 protein. Of 700,000 to 950,000 distinct CDR3 sequences listed, around a third were seen once; the top ten hold roughly 12%. This sample was included in a study of T cell repertoires in cytomegalovirus infection. Study details: An indication of both CMV infection and matching HLA type came from public TCR beta signatures. Study-wide findings and caveats: People with CMV and the relevant HLA were identified by cumulative public TCR beta family frequency.

The V gene's germline CDR1 is SEHNR and CDR2 FQNEAQ (reference sequence). The length of the CDR3 is 12 residues. V was clipped by 5 bases and J by 11 bases, with 15 bases between them. Specimen: cultured CD8+ T cells from PBMCs, collected from culture after CMV antigen stimulation. The chain links TRBV7-9 to TRBJ1-1; tentatively, D is TRBD1 (5 bases). The sequence derives from a human donor in good health (CMV status not recorded). Some clones in this sample may be carry-over from other donors' samples. CDR3 region: CASSPGGEYAFF. DNA for the CDR3: TGTGCCAGCAGCCCGGGGGGGGAATATGCTTTCTTT.